This TCR beta chain appears in the sequencing data of a study of OX40 agonist ivuxolimab in advanced cancers. Study details: The eligibility criteria allowed prior anti-PD-1, anti-PD-L1 or anti-CTLA-4 therapy, and 30% to 45% had some.

Sequencing used immunoSEQ multiplex PCR; TCRdb keeps in-frame clones, though not all of them. The sample records under 70,000 clones, roughly 90% being singletons. Patients had blood sampled at baseline and again on cycle 4 day 1 and cycle 7 day 1. In the case of this clone: Antigen unknown.

V was trimmed by 1 base and J by 1 base, leaving 8 bases between them. CDR3 length: 15 residues. Germline loops: CDR1 KGHSH, CDR2 LQKENI. Study results and caveats: More expanded clones were seen, on average, in CD8+ T cells than in CD4+. At 0.1 to 3.0 mg/kg, CD4+ and CD8+ blood T cells expanded clonally by week 6.

The rearrangement links TRBV18 to TRBJ1-5, with D perhaps TRBD1 (5 bases). The TCR was taken from an adult with an advanced solid tumor such as melanoma, head and neck, liver or kidney cancer. The starting material was CD4+ or CD8+ T cells sorted from blood, obtained in a trial of the OX40 agonist ivuxolimab. CDR3 nucleotide sequence: TGTGCCAGCTCACCACGGGGGATAAGCAATCAGCCCCAGCATTTT. Translation: CASSPRGISNQPQHF.